This T cell receptor beta chain was sequenced for a study of T cell responses to AZD1222 COVID-19 vaccine. Findings and caveats of the study: Spike-specific TCRs gained breadth and depth after people received two AZD1222 doses. Targets within unmutated variant regions were reportedly found for nearly half of spike-specific TCRs. Researchers report vaccine-associated CD4 TCRs spanning spike, with dominance at 160-218 and 743-854. It should be noted that donors were predominantly white British and more often female, and clonal diversity was possibly underestimated.

This table comes from immunoSEQ multiplex PCR, and its TCRdb copy is limited to in-frame clones, with some not included. The data contain 180,000 or so clones, around 94% of them singletons. Germline V gives CDR1 GTSNPN, CDR2 SVGIG (reference sequence). The length of the CDR3 is 12 residues. V dropped 5 bases and J dropped 0 bases, with 8 bases sitting between them. A note on this clone: Antigen: not known.

The genes are TRBV30 and TRBJ2-7, with D uncertain. The TCR comes from an adult in good health. The sequences come from peripheral blood, collected on day 0 of AZD1222 vaccination. The CDR3 reads CAWARSSYEQYF. The CDR3 DNA sequence: TGTGCCTGGGCAAGGAGCTCCTACGAGCAGTACTTC.